This T cell receptor (beta chain) stems from a study of shared clonotypes between healthy human individuals. Study findings and constraints: Four donors shared roughly 5% of their naive CD4 clonotypes. The four-donor shared clonotypes exceeded non-shared clonotypes in generation probability, with non-shared ones scoring lower.

Researchers divided each subset's genomic DNA evenly across several immunoSEQ plates. Measured with immunoSEQ multiplex PCR; TCRdb has only the in-frame clones, and not every one. Of some 2.4 million clones in the sample, more than 85% were seen once. Concerning this clone itself: Its specificity is not known.

The authors divided CD4+ cells into CD45RA+ naive and CD45RA-negative memory subsets. V was pared by 10 bases and J by 3 bases, with 10 bases between. CDR1 and CDR2 from the germline V gene are MDHEN and SYDVKM. CDR3 length equals 12 residues. Specimen: naive CD4+ T cells from PBMCs. This sample's subset: CD45RA+ positively selected. The sequence was collected from a man aged 18 to 30 in good health. Some clones in this sample may be carry-over from other donors' samples. The chain has TRBV28 and TRBJ1-3; perhaps TRBD1 as D (5 bases). The CDR3 region has the DNA TGTGCCACCATGGGACGTGGAAACACCATATATTTT. Encoded protein: CATMGRGNTIYF. The whole variable domain, filled in from reference TRBV28 and TRBJ1-3, reads DVKVTQSSRYLVKRTGEKVFLECVQDMDHENMFWYRQDPGLGLRLIYFSYDVKMKEKGDIPEGYSVSREKKERFSLILESASTNQTSMYLCATMGRGNTIYFGEGSWLTVV.